Reported below is one T cell receptor beta chain. Its antigen is still unknown. Into CD45RA+ naive and CD45RA-negative memory subsets, the CD4+ cells were split. This sample was taken from a study of shared clonotypes between healthy human individuals. Study overall: Aged between 18 and 49, the donors were a couple of women and three men. The study's findings and limits: Sharing across four donors was highest in naive CD4 (roughly 5%) and lowest in memory CD8 (roughly 0.4%).

Clones were sequenced by immunoSEQ multiplex PCR, and TCRdb holds only the in-frame ones, with some missing. This table holds more than 2 million clones, around 95% found once. Germline CDR1 is SGHTA and CDR2 is FQGNSA. The CDR3 is 14 amino acids. V lost 4 bases and J 6 bases, leaving 13 bases between the germline ends. The source is a man aged 18 to 29 in good health. The specimen sequenced was naive CD4+ T cells sorted from blood. Noted subset: CD45RA+ positively selected. J is TRBJ1-5 and V is TRBV7-2; D uncertain. The CDR3 sequence: CASSSGVRGQPQHF. The CDR3 DNA sequence: TGTGCCAGCAGCTCGGGAGTTCGGGGTCAGCCCCAGCATTTT.